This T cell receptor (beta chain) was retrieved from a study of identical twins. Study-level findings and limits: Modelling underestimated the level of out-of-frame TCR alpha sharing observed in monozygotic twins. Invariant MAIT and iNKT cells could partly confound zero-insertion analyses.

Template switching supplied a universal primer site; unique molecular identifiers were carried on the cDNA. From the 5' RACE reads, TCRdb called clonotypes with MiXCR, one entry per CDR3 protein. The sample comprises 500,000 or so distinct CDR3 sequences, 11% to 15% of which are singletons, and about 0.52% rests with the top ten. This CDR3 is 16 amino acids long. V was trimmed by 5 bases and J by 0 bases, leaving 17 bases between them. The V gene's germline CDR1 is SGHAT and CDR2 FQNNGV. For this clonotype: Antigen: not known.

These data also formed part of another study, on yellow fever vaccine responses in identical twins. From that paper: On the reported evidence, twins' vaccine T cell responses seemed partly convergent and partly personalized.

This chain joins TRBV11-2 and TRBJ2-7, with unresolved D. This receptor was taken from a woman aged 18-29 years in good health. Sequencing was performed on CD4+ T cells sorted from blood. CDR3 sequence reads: CASSPLFTQASYEQYF. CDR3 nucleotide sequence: TGTGCCAGCAGCCCACTATTCACGCAGGCCTCCTACGAGCAGTACTTC.